The 13 T cell receptor beta chains given below trace back to one sample, sequenced in a study of cytomegalovirus exposure and HLA in healthy donors. Only in-frame clones appear in the TCRdb table, and some are missing; sequencing was by immunoSEQ multiplex PCR. There are approximately 260,000 clones in the sample; more than 75% occur only once, and roughly 1.2% lies in the top ten. Material: PBMCs. These receptors were obtained from a woman under 40 in good health and CMV-seropositive.

CDR3 sequence reads: CASSLRGLQETQYF. As DNA, the CDR3 is TGTGCCAGCAGTTTAAGGGGTCTACAAGAGACCCAGTACTTC. The V call is TRBV28, the J call TRBJ2-5, with D perhaps TRBD1 (5 bases). Germline values: CDR1 MDHEN, CDR2 SYDVKM. The CDR3 consists of 14 residues. V dropped 2 bases and J dropped 2 bases, with 9 bases sitting between them.

J is TRBJ1-2 and V is TRBV6-5; 9 bases fit TRBD1. Trimming at V came to 6 bases and at J to 5 bases, leaving 10 bases not matched to a gene. CDR3 size: 15 residues. Germline loops: CDR1 MNHEY, CDR2 SVGAGI. The CDR3 reads CASRPAGQGRYGYTF. CDR3 sequence (DNA): TGTGCCAGCAGGCCCGCGGGACAGGGTCGTTATGGCTACACCTTC.

This clone was observed a few times. V and J are TRBV6-5 and TRBJ2-7, with D unclear. Trimming cost V 6 bases and J 1 base, with 7 bases left between them. The CDR3 runs to 12 residues. Germline V lookup: CDR1 MNHEY, CDR2 SVGAGI. The CDR3 DNA is TGTGCCAGCAGGAGTAGATCCTACGAGCAGTACTTC. Its translation is CASRSRSYEQYF.

This chain joins TRBV18 and TRBJ2-2; 11 nucleotides agree with TRBD1. This CDR3 comprises 16 residues. Germline CDR1 reads KGHSH; CDR2 reads LQKENI. With 7 bases clipped from V and 6 bases from J, the junction kept 10 bases outside the gene matches. CDR3 in amino acids: CASYRTGGFGPGELFF. As DNA, the CDR3 is TGTGCCAGCTACCGGACAGGGGGCTTTGGACCCGGGGAGCTGTTTTTT.

The rearrangement joins TRBV27 to TRBJ2-5; the D gene is possibly TRBD2 (6 bases). The CDR3 sequence is 14 residues long. Germline assignment: CDR1 MNHEY and CDR2 SMNVEV (reference sequence). With 4 bases removed from V and 4 bases from J, the gap between germline ends came to 13 bases. This CDR3 is CASSSGTVPETQYF. The DNA for the CDR3 is TGTGCCAGCAGTTCGGGGACTGTTCCAGAGACCCAGTACTTC.

The gene calls are TRBV5-1 and TRBJ2-5, with D maybe TRBD2 (7 bases). Trimming pared 0 bases from V and 3 bases from J, leaving 9 bases between. Germline V gene lookup returns CDR1 SGHRS and CDR2 YFSETQ. This CDR3 has 14 amino acids. This CDR3 reads CASSLGGGEETQYF. The CDR3 region has the DNA TGCGCCAGCAGCTTGGGAGGGGGGGAAGAGACCCAGTACTTC. Full variable domain (outside the CDR3, taken from reference TRBV5-1 and TRBJ2-5): KAGVTQTPRYLIKTRGQQVTLSCSPISGHRSVSWYQQTPGQGLQFLFEYFSETQRNKGNFPGRFSGRQFSNSRSEMNVSTLELGDSALYLCASSLGGGEETQYFGPGTRLLVL.

This sequence joins TRBV10-1 and TRBJ1-1; no reliable D call. Trimming cost V 8 bases and J 1 base, with 8 bases left between them. Germline CDR1 and CDR2: WNHNN and SYGVQD (reference sequence). CDR3 length: 12 amino acids. CDR3 sequence reads: CASSLGNTEAFF. CDR3 DNA sequence: TGCGCCAGCTCACTCGGGAACACTGAAGCTTTCTTT.

The rearrangement uses TRBV7-9 and TRBJ2-7; no definite D call. CDR1 and CDR2 from the germline V gene are SEHNR and FQNEAQ (reference sequence). This CDR3 is built from 14 residues. Between the trimmed V and J ends, which lost 0 bases and 3 bases, there was a span of 9 bases. In DNA form, the CDR3 reads TGTGCCAGCAGCTTAGCCGCCAGTGACTACGAGCAGTACTTC. Translating it yields CASSLAASDYEQYF.

The chain has TRBV29-1 and TRBJ1-2; D is uncertain. Germline V gene sequence: CDR1 SQVTM, CDR2 ANQGSEA. The CDR3 sequence is 13 residues long. Deletions cut 5 bases from V and 8 bases from J, with 18 bases between. The CDR3 DNA sequence: TGCAGCGTTCAGCCGGGTCCCGAGGGAGGCTACACCTTC. This translates into CSVQPGPEGGYTF.

In this sample, this clone turned up once. The chain joins TRBV6-1 to TRBJ1-2, with 11 bases that match TRBD1. The CDR3 has 17 residues. Trimming cost V 3 bases and J 7 bases; bases outside gene matches: 13. Germline CDR1 reads MNHNS; CDR2 reads SASEGT. The CDR3 is CASSDFVDRGLFPGYTF. CDR3 nucleotide sequence: TGTGCCAGCAGTGATTTTGTGGACAGGGGGCTTTTCCCTGGCTACACCTTC.

CDR3 in amino acids: CVGRVSGLAGREQFF. CDR3 DNA: TGTGTGGGCAGGGTATCCGGACTAGCGGGCAGAGAGCAGTTCTTC. This rearrangement joins TRBV30 to TRBJ2-1; TRBD2 matches 11 bases. In germline, CDR1 is GTSNPN, CDR2 SVGIG (reference sequence). The CDR3 totals 15 residues.

A single count supports this clone. The genes are TRBV28 and TRBJ2-7; D uncertain. With 4 bases removed from V and 1 base from J, the gap between germline ends came to 14 bases. CDR1 is MDHEN and CDR2 is SYDVKM in the germline V gene. The CDR3 is 15 amino acids. Here the CDR3 DNA reads TGTGCCAGCAGTTCTCAAGTGACTGGGTCCTACGAGCAGTACTTC. Protein: CASSSQVTGSYEQYF.

This clone was seen once. The gene calls are TRBV7-8 and TRBJ1-4; no firm D call. This CDR3 comprises 15 residues. Germline CDR1 SGHVS, CDR2 FQNEAQ. The V gene lost 4 bases and the J gene lost 4 bases, with 13 bases spanning the gap. This CDR3 reads CASSSSRSFNEKLFF. CDR3 bases: TGTGCCAGCAGCTCAAGTAGAAGTTTTAATGAAAAACTGTTTTTT. The variable domain in full, with the rest retrieved from reference TRBV7-8 and TRBJ1-4, is GAGVSQSPRYKVAKRGQDVALRCDPISGHVSLFWYQQALGQGPEFLTYFQNEAQLDKSGLPSDRFFAERPEGSVSTLKIQRTQQEDSAVYLCASSSSRSFNEKLFFGSGTQLSVL.